Sequencing of this T cell receptor (beta chain) was carried out in a study of T cell responses to AZD1222 COVID-19 vaccine. Study-wide points: With two AZD1222 doses given, Spike-specific TCR breadth and depth both rose. Every sample of the repertoires postdated the peak T cell response. Donor demographics were predominantly white British with a female majority; clonal diversity may be underestimated.

On this clone itself: Its antigen remains unidentified.

TCRdb's table, derived via immunoSEQ multiplex PCR, lists solely in-frame clones and lacks some. This sample carries some 170,000 clones, just over 90% of them seen once, and the ten largest clones take around 0.99%. Germline lookup yields CDR1 MNHNS and CDR2 SASEGT. Trimming removed 1 base at V and 8 bases at J, with 12 bases between. The CDR3 loop spans 14 amino acids. This clonotype originated in an adult who received the AZD1222 COVID-19 vaccine. The sample in question was peripheral blood, obtained 28 days after the second AZD1222 dose. The rearrangement uses TRBV6-1 and TRBJ1-5, with a possible D match to TRBD1 (5 bases). CDR3 protein: CASSEVGEEEPQHF. CDR3 bases: TGTGCCAGCAGTGAAGTGGGGGAAGAAGAGCCCCAGCATTTT.